There are many counts of the clone carrying this TCR beta chain. Each CDR3 protein is one row after TCRdb ran MiXCR on the RT-PCR reads. Of some 10,000 distinct CDR3 sequences listed, 22% are singletons. The CDR3 is 13 residues long. Germline V gene sequence: CDR1 SGHTA, CDR2 FQGNSA. V was clipped by 5 bases and J by 11 bases, with 16 bases between them. The data are from a study of patients and donors after allogeneic stem cell transplantation. The chain employs TRBV7-2 and TRBJ1-5, with D perhaps TRBD1 (6 bases). The clonotype was recovered from a human donor who was either an allogeneic HSCT recipient or a stem cell or donor lymphocyte infusion donor (not recorded which). It is not recorded whose cells these are; they may come from a transplant donor. The source material was blood, either unsorted or a sorted T cell fraction (not recorded which). The CDR3 sequence is CASSPETGRAQHF. CDR3 bases: TGTGCCAGCAGCCCTGAGACAGGTAGGGCCCAGCATTTT.